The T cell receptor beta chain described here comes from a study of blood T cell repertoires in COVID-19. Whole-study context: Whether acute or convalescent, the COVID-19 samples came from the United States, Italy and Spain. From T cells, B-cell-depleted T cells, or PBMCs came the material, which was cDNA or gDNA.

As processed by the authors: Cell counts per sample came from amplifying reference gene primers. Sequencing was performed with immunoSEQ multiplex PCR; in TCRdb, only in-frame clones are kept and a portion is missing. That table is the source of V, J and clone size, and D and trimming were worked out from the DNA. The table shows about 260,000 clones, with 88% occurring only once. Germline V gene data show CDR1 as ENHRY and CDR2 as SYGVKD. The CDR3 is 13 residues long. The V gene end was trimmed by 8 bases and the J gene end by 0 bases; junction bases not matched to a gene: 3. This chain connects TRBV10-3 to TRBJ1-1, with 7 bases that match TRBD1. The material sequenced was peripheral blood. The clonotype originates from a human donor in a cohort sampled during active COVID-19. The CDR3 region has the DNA TGTGCCATCTCGGGACAGTTGAACACTGAAGCTTTCTTT. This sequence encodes CAISGQLNTEAFF.